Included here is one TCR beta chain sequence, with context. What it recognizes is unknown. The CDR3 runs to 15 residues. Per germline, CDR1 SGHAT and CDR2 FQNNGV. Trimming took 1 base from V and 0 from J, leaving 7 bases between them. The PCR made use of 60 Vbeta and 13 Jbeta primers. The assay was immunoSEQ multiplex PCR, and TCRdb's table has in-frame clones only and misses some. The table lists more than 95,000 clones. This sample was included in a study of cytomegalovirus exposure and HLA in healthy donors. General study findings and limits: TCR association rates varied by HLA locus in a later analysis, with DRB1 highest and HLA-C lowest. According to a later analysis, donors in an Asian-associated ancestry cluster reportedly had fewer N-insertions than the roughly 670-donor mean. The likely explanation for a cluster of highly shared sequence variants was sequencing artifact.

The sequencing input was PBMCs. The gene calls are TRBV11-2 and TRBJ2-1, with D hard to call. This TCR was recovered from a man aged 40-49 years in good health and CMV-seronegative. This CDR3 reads CASSLGLLSYNEQFF. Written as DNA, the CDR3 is TGTGCCAGCAGCTTAGGTCTACTCTCCTACAATGAGCAGTTCTTC.